This T cell receptor beta chain was documented in a study of identical twins. Regarding the study as a whole: Its conclusions, products of cross-sectional statistical analysis, did not come from following the same donors. Out-of-frame TCR alpha sharing observed in monozygotic twins exceeded model estimates. The abundant beta clonotypes from cord blood had fewer insertions, and memory repertoires had none of this. Zero-insertion analyses could be partly confounded by invariant MAIT and iNKT cells.

In regard to this clonotype: The antigen remains unidentified.

TCRdb itself ran the 5' RACE reads through MiXCR, one entry per CDR3 protein. The sample comprises some 710,000 distinct CDR3 sequences, approximately 6% of which are singletons, and approximately 1.6% rests with the top ten. The sequence was collected from a man between 18 and 35 years old in good health. The sequencing input was naive T cells sorted from blood.

The CDR3 is CASSQGIGQGENTEAFF. As DNA, the CDR3 is TGCGCCAGCAGCCAAGGAATAGGACAGGGGGAAAACACTGAAGCTTTCTTT. This sequence joins TRBV4-1 and TRBJ1-1, with TRBD1 identical over 10 bases. The junction had 7 bases not matched to a gene; V was cut back by 1 base and J by 2 bases. CDR1 MGHRA and CDR2 YSYEKL come from the germline V gene. The length of the CDR3 is 17 residues.